The TCR beta chain described here comes from a study of blood T cell repertoires in COVID-19. About the research overall: Acute and convalescent COVID-19 samples came from the United States, Italy and Spain. Nucleic acid was either cDNA or gDNA, and it came from T cells, B-cell-depleted T cells, or PBMCs.

Germline assignment: CDR1 KGHSH and CDR2 LQKENI. The CDR3 totals 14 residues. The V gene end was trimmed by 3 bases and the J gene end by 2 bases; junction bases not matched to a gene: 3. How the authors handled the data: Amplification of reference gene primers provided the estimated nucleated cell counts. Some clones are missing from TCRdb's copy, which holds only in-frame ones; the method was immunoSEQ multiplex PCR. V and J calls and clone size are given by that table; D and trimming were obtained from the DNA. Among tens of thousands of clones, roughly 91% were seen once, and the ten largest hold over 7.5%.

The receptor was derived from a human donor in a cohort sampled during active COVID-19. The sequencing sample was made of peripheral blood. The chain recombines TRBV18 with TRBJ2-5; 7 nucleotides match TRBD2. The CDR3, as DNA: TGTGCCAGCTCACCTGGGCGGGGGCAAGAGACCCAGTACTTC. It yields the protein CASSPGRGQETQYF. The variable domain in full, with the rest retrieved from reference TRBV18 and TRBJ2-5, is NAGVMQNPRHLVRRRGQEARLRCSPMKGHSHVYWYRQLPEEGLKFMVYLQKENIIDESGMPKERFSAEFPKEGPSILRIQQVVRGDSAAYFCASSPGRGQETQYFGPGTRLLVL.